This T cell receptor (beta chain) was retrieved from a study of shared clonotypes between healthy human individuals. At the level of the study: Researchers drew samples from a couple of women and three men aged 18 to 49.

V lost 2 bases and J lost 6; bases outside the gene matches: 13. This CDR3 contains 18 residues. In germline, CDR1 is MGHDK, CDR2 SYGVNS. For each subset, genomic DNA was distributed in equal portions over several immunoSEQ plates. Some 32,000 T cell genomes, or approximately 300 ng DNA, went into replicate PCRs of unsorted PBMC. Study processing details: ImmunoSEQ yielded junction-only sequences lacking quality scores, so filtering differed. Method: immunoSEQ multiplex PCR; TCRdb's copy keeps in-frame clones and lacks some. V, J and clone size reflect that table, while D and trimming were determined from the DNA. The sample includes about 560,000 clones, around three quarters of them seen just once.

The sequencing sample was made of PBMCs. The sequence was collected from a woman in her forties in good health. Some clones in this sample may be carry-over from other donors' samples. The chain links TRBV25-1 to TRBJ2-2; 9 nucleotides match TRBD2. The CDR3 here is CASSELEWREGRSGELFF. The CDR3 region has the DNA TGTGCCAGCAGTGAACTGGAATGGCGGGAGGGCCGTTCCGGGGAGCTGTTTTTT.